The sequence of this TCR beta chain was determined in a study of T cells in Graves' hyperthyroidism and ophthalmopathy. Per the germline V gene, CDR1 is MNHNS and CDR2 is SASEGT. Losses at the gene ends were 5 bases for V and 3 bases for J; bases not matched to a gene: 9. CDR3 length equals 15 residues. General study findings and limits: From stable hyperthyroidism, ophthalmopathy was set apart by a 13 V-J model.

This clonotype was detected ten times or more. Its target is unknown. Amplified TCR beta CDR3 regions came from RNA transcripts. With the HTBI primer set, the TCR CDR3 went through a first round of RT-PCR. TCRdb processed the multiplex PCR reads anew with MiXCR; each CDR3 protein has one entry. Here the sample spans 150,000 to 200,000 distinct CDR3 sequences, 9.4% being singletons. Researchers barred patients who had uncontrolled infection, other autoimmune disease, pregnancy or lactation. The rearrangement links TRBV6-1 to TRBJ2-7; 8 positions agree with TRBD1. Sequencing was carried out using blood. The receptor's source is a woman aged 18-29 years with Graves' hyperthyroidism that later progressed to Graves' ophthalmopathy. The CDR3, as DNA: TGTGCCAGCAGTAGAGACAGGGGCTACAGCTACGAGCAGTACTTC. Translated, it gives CASSRDRGYSYEQYF.